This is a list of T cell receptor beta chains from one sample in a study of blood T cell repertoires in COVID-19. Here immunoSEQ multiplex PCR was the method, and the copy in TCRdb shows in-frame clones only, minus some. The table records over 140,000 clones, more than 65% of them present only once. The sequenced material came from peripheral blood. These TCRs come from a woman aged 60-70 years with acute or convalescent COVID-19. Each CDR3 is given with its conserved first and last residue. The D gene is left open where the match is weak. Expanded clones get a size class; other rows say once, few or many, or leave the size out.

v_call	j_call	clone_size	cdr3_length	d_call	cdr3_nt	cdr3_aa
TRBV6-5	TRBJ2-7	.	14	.	TGTGCCAGCAGTTACGCGACAGGACCATACGAGCAGTACTTC	CASSYATGPYEQYF
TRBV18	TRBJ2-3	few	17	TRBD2	TGTGCCAGCTCCCCGGGACTAGCGGGAGTCCGCACAGATACGCAGTATTTT	CASSPGLAGVRTDTQYF
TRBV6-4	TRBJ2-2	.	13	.	TGTGCCAGCAGTCCCGAGTCCACCGGGGAGCTGTTTTTT	CASSPESTGELFF
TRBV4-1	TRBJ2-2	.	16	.	TGCGCCAGCAGCCAAGATCTGGCAGGTAACACCGGGGAGCTGTTTTTT	CASSQDLAGNTGELFF
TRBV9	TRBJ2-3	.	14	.	TGTGCCAGCAGCGTAGAAATAAGCACAGATACGCAGTATTTT	CASSVEISTDTQYF
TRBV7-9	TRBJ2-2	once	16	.	TGTGCCAGCAGGAGTCTTCAGGGATTTAGAACCGGGGAGCTGTTTTTT	CASRSLQGFRTGELFF
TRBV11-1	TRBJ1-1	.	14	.	TGTGCCAGCAGCTTGGCCAGCGGGAACACTGAAGCTTTCTTT	CASSLASGNTEAFF
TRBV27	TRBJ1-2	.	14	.	TGTGCCAGCAGTTTTTTAGGCGGAAACTATGGCTACACCTTC	CASSFLGGNYGYTF
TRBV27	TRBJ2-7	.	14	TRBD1	TGTGCCAGCAGAGCCTGGACAGGGGTCTACGAGCAGTACTTC	CASRAWTGVYEQYF
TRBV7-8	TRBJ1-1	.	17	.	TGTGCCAGCAGCTTAGCGAATCTGGGAGGGTGGAACACTGAAGCTTTCTTT	CASSLANLGGWNTEAFF
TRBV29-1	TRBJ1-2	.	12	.	TGCAGCGGCGGGTCAGAACCTTATGGCTACACCTTC	CSGGSEPYGYTF
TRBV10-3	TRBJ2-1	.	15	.	TGTGCCATCAGTCCCCCTGAGGGCCGAAACAATGAGCAGTTCTTC	CAISPPEGRNNEQFF
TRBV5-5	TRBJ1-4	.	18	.	TGTGCCAGCAGCTTGAGTTCTGCGCAACTACCGCCGAATGAAAAACTGTTTTTT	CASSLSSAQLPPNEKLFF
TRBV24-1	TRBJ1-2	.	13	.	TGTGCCACCAGTGAGTCCAGGGGAGACGGCTACACCTTC	CATSESRGDGYTF
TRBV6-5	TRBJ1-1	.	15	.	TGTGCCAGCATTAAGGACCAGGGGAGTGTGTCTGAAGCTTTCTTT	CASIKDQGSVSEAFF
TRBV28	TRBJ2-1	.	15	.	TGTGCCAGCAGTCTCACTACGAGCTCCTACAATGAGCAGTTCTTC	CASSLTTSSYNEQFF
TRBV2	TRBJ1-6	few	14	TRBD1	TGTGCCACACGTACCGGGACAGGGGATTCACCCCTCCACTTT	CATRTGTGDSPLHF
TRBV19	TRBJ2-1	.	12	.	TGTGCCAGTAATTCAGATGACAATGAGCAGTTCTTC	CASNSDDNEQFF
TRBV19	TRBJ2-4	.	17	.	TGTGCCAGTAGTATCTATTCACCGGGATTAGCCAAAAACATTCAGTACTTC	CASSIYSPGLAKNIQYF
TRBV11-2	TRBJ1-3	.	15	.	TGTGCCAGCAGCTTTGGGGGGGTCTCTGGAAACACCATATATTTT	CASSFGGVSGNTIYF
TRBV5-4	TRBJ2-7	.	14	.	TGTGCCAGCAGCTCCACAGACGGAACCTACGAGCAGTACTTC	CASSSTDGTYEQYF